The 4 T cell receptor beta chains below all came from one sample that was sequenced in a study of blood T cell repertoires in COVID-19. Generated by immunoSEQ multiplex PCR, the TCRdb table keeps only in-frame clones and is missing some. The sample consists of more than 250,000 clones, over 80% of them appearing once. Sequencing was performed on peripheral blood. The receptors originated from a man aged 55 to 70 who had recovered from COVID-19.

The rearrangement joins TRBV5-1 to TRBJ1-5; tentatively, D is TRBD1 (5 bases). Per the germline V gene, CDR1 is SGHRS and CDR2 is YFSETQ. Deletions cut 0 bases from V and 7 bases from J, with 14 bases between. This CDR3 has 15 residues. CDR3 DNA: TGCGCCAGCAGCTTGGGGGGGGAATCGAGGCAGCCCCAGCATTTT. Encoded protein: CASSLGGESRQPQHF.

This CDR3 reads CASNIYRDNSPLHF. The CDR3 DNA reads TGTGCCAGCAATATCTACAGGGATAATTCACCCCTCCACTTT. This sequence joins TRBV2 and TRBJ1-6, with TRBD1 as a possible D gene (6 bases). Germline V gene lookup returns CDR1 SNHLY and CDR2 FYNNEI. The V end lost 7 bases, the J end lost 5 bases, and 12 bases lay between the germline ends. The CDR3 has 14 amino acids.

V gene TRBV5-4 combines with J gene TRBJ2-7; 8 positions match TRBD1. From germline, CDR1 is SGHNT and CDR2 YYREEE (reference sequence). The CDR3 has 18 residues. V was pared by 4 bases and J by 5 bases, with 20 bases of the junction left unmatched. Here the CDR3 reads CASSQDRVVAMSPDEQYF. Here the CDR3 DNA reads TGTGCCAGCAGCCAGGACAGGGTAGTGGCGATGTCGCCGGACGAGCAGTACTTC.

This chain uses TRBV5-4 with TRBJ2-5; the D is unclear. The CDR3 is 13 amino acids. Germline-derived CDR1 and CDR2 are SGHNT and YYREEE (reference sequence). V was trimmed by 6 bases and J by 2 bases, leaving 11 bases between them. The CDR3 DNA reads TGTGCCAGCAACTCCCCTCTACAAGAGACCCAGTACTTC. This encodes CASNSPLQETQYF. The entire variable domain, with the rest obtained from reference TRBV5-4 and TRBJ2-5, is as follows: ETGVTQSPTHLIKTRGQQVTLRCSSQSGHNTVSWYQQALGQGPQFIFQYYREEENGRGNFPPRFSGLQFPNYSSELNVNALELDDSALYLCASNSPLQETQYFGPGTRLLVL.